A selection of T cell receptor beta chains follows, all from one sample in a study of control samples from healthy donors and cancer patients. Profiled with immunoSEQ multiplex PCR; TCRdb holds only in-frame clones, not every one. This table holds some 120,000 clones, roughly 92% found once. The sequenced material came from PBMCs. The source of these receptors is a man older than 75 with head and neck cancer. The CDR3 runs from the conserved cysteine through the conserved F or W. A D gene is named only where the DNA matches it firmly. The size entry is marked missing in some rows and otherwise reads once, few, many or a size class.

D: TRBD2; V: TRBV11-2; size: .; J: TRBJ2-7; CDR3: CASSSLAGATEQYF; DNA: TGTGCCAGCAGCTCACTAGCGGGAGCTACCGAGCAGTACTTC
D: .; V: TRBV18; size: .; J: TRBJ1-4; CDR3: CASSPPSGITLRGEKLFF; DNA: TGTGCCAGCTCACCACCGTCGGGGATAACCCTCCGGGGTGAAAAACTGTTTTTT
D: .; V: TRBV5-6; size: .; J: TRBJ2-1; CDR3: CASSFGVSYNEQFF; DNA: TGTGCCAGCAGCTTCGGGGTCTCCTACAATGAGCAGTTCTTC
D: .; V: TRBV5-4; size: .; J: TRBJ1-1; CDR3: CASSLEANTEAFF; DNA: TGTGCCAGCAGCTTGGAGGCCAACACTGAAGCTTTCTTT
D: .; V: TRBV21-1; size: .; J: TRBJ2-3; CDR3: CASEVWEGTSTDTQYF; DNA: TGTGCCAGCGAAGTATGGGAGGGTACTAGCACAGATACGCAGTATTTT
D: .; V: TRBV6-6; size: few; J: TRBJ1-5; CDR3: CASSSGGPPQHF; DNA: TGTGCCAGCAGCTCGGGAGGGCCGCCCCAGCATTTT
D: .; V: TRBV3-1/TRBV3-2; size: .; J: TRBJ2-1; CDR3: CASSQVQGRNEQFF; DNA: TGTGCCAGCAGCCAAGTTCAGGGCCGAAATGAGCAGTTCTTC
D: .; V: TRBV5-1; size: .; J: TRBJ1-4; CDR3: CASSPGAGRGDEKLFF; DNA: TGCGCCAGCAGCCCGGGGGCAGGACGAGGAGATGAAAAACTGTTTTTT
D: .; V: TRBV19; size: .; J: TRBJ1-4; CDR3: CASSMGWGANEKLFF; DNA: TGTGCCAGTAGTATGGGTTGGGGGGCGAATGAAAAACTGTTTTTT
D: .; V: TRBV6-5; size: .; J: TRBJ1-4; CDR3: CASSYSNRDNEKLFF; DNA: TGTGCCAGCAGTTACTCGAACAGAGATAATGAAAAACTGTTTTTT
D: .; V: TRBV11-2; size: .; J: TRBJ1-6; CDR3: CASSRDWSSYNSPLHF; DNA: TGTGCCAGCAGCCGGGACTGGAGCTCCTATAATTCACCCCTCCACTTT
D: TRBD1; V: TRBV6-5; size: .; J: TRBJ1-1; CDR3: CASSQGATEAFF; DNA: TGTGCCAGCAGTCAGGGGGCGACTGAAGCTTTCTTT
D: .; V: TRBV29-1; size: .; J: TRBJ1-5; CDR3: CSARDTSSNQPQHF; DNA: TGCAGCGCCCGGGACACCTCTAGCAATCAGCCCCAGCATTTT
D: .; V: TRBV9; size: .; J: TRBJ2-3; CDR3: CASSQTSTDTQYF; DNA: TGTGCCAGCAGCCAGACTAGCACAGATACGCAGTATTTT